The clone carrying this TCR beta chain was recorded only once. Per the germline V gene, CDR1 is MDHEN and CDR2 is SYDVKM. The V and J ends lost 8 bases and 5 bases, in that order; junction bases with no gene match: 5. The CDR3 runs to 13 residues. The sample belongs to a study of blood T cell repertoires in COVID-19. Original data processing: Scientists estimated how many nucleated cells there were by amplifying reference gene primers. Here immunoSEQ multiplex PCR was the method, and the copy in TCRdb shows in-frame clones only, minus some. The V and J calls and clone size come from that table; D and trimming were worked out from the DNA. The sample gives approximately 170,000 clones, around four fifths of which show up once; around 8.4% is in the top ten.

This chain uses TRBV28 with TRBJ2-2, with 7 bases fitting TRBD2. This receptor was taken from a woman older than 75 with COVID-19, enrolled during active disease. The sequenced sample was peripheral blood. CDR3 coding DNA: TGTGCCAGCGGGCGGGGGATGACCGGGGAGCTGTTTTTT. This gives the protein CASGRGMTGELFF. The entire variable domain, with the rest obtained from reference TRBV28 and TRBJ2-2, is as follows: DVKVTQSSRYLVKRTGEKVFLECVQDMDHENMFWYRQDPGLGLRLIYFSYDVKMKEKGDIPEGYSVSREKKERFSLILESASTNQTSMYLCASGRGMTGELFFGEGSRLTVL.